This is a list of T cell receptor beta chains from one sample in a study of PD-L1 blockade in urothelial cancer. Profiled with immunoSEQ multiplex PCR; TCRdb holds only in-frame clones, not every one. The sample has about 50,000 clones; approximately 77% are singletons. Sequencing was performed on PBMCs, taken around atezolizumab (anti-PD-L1) treatment. These receptors all stem from a man aged 70-80 years with urothelial cancer. Each CDR3 is given with its conserved first and last residue. Fields, in order: J gene, clone size, D gene, V gene, CDR3 DNA, CDR3 protein. D genes are given only for firm matches. Only part of the rows carry a size: once, few, many, or a class if the clone is expanded.

TRBJ2-2,.,.,TRBV19,TGTGCCAGTAGTATAGACATAACCCCGGCGGTACCGAACACCGGGGAGCTGTTTTTT,CASSIDITPAVPNTGELFF
TRBJ2-7,.,TRBD1,TRBV5-1,TGCGCCAGCAGCTCGGGGGCAGGGGGCGGCTACGAGCAGTACTTC,CASSSGAGGGYEQYF
TRBJ2-1,.,TRBD2,TRBV28,TGTGCCAGCAGTTTGTTAGTTGGGGAGCGGGGAAATGAGCAGTTCTTC,CASSLLVGERGNEQFF
TRBJ2-5,.,.,TRBV15,TGTGCCACCAGCAGAGGGGAGTACCAAGAGACCCAGTACTTC,CATSRGEYQETQYF
TRBJ2-7,.,TRBD1,TRBV7-3,TGTGCCAGCAGCTTAACGGACAGGTCTGGTGAGCAGTACTTC,CASSLTDRSGEQYF
TRBJ2-7,once,TRBD1,TRBV11-3,TGTGCCAGCAGCCGGGACAGCTCCTACGAGCAGTACTTC,CASSRDSSYEQYF
TRBJ2-1,.,TRBD2,TRBV19,TGTGCCAGTAGTTTAATAACTAGCGGGGGGCTTCTACCCTCCAATGAGCAGTTCTTC,CASSLITSGGLLPSNEQFF
TRBJ1-2,few,TRBD1,TRBV19,TGTGCCACGTCCCGGGACAGGGTAAAAGGCTACACCTTC,CATSRDRVKGYTF
TRBJ1-2,many,TRBD1,TRBV6-5,TGTGCCAGCAGTTCGGACAGGTGGCACCTTATAATATTC,CASSSDRWHLIIF
TRBJ1-4,.,TRBD1,TRBV30,TGTGCCTGGGGACAGGGGTTTAATGAAAAACTGTTTTTT,CAWGQGFNEKLFF
TRBJ1-1,.,.,TRBV4-3,TGCGCCAGCAGCCAAGGGGTTGGTGGGGGCGCGCTCACTGAAGCTTTCTTT,CASSQGVGGGALTEAFF
TRBJ2-1,.,.,TRBV4-2,TGTGCCAGCAGCCAAGCGGAGGGGCGTTTAAGGAGAAATGAGCAGTTCTTC,CASSQAEGRLRRNEQFF
TRBJ1-4,.,.,TRBV7-2,TGTGCCAGCAGCTTACTGGCGGCTAATGAAAAACTGTTTTTT,CASSLLAANEKLFF
TRBJ2-1,.,TRBD1,TRBV11-3,TGTGCCAGCAGCTTAGCCGGGACAGGGTCCTACAATGAGCAGTTCTTC,CASSLAGTGSYNEQFF
TRBJ2-7,.,.,TRBV28,TGTGCCAGCAGTACCCCCCGTCTGCGTTGGCAGTACTTC,CASSTPRLRWQYF
TRBJ1-6,.,.,TRBV4-3,TGCGCCAGCAGCCAAGATTTCAAGGTAGGGGGTTCACCCCTCCACTTT,CASSQDFKVGGSPLHF
TRBJ1-3,.,.,TRBV28,TGTGCCAGCAGACCCGGGGACTCTGGAAACACCATATATTTT,CASRPGDSGNTIYF
TRBJ2-3,.,TRBD2,TRBV7-3,TGTGCCAGCAGCCTAGGGACTAGCGGGGGAGGTTGGACAGATACGCAGTATTTT,CASSLGTSGGGWTDTQYF
TRBJ2-7,.,TRBD1,TRBV4-3,TGCGCCAGCAGCCCGGGATACGGACAGGGGGGAGAGCAGTACTTC,CASSPGYGQGGEQYF
TRBJ2-3,.,.,TRBV5-4,TGTGCCAGCGGTCAGGACAGTACAGATACGCAGTATTTT,CASGQDSTDTQYF
TRBJ1-2,.,TRBD1,TRBV5-1,TGCGCCAGCAGCTTGGGGAGGGGGCGCGACTATGGCTACACCTTC,CASSLGRGRDYGYTF
TRBJ2-7,once,.,TRBV21-1,TGTGCCAGCAGCAAAGCCGGGACTAGCGGGACCCAGAGCCCCTACGAGCAGTACTTC,CASSKAGTSGTQSPYEQYF
TRBJ1-3,.,TRBD1,TRBV19,TGTGCCAGTAGTAAAATTCCCCGACAGGGTCCCTCTGGAAACACCATATATTTT,CASSKIPRQGPSGNTIYF
TRBJ2-4,.,.,TRBV28,TGTGCCAGCAGTCATCTTACAGGGCGGGAAAACATTCAGTACTTC,CASSHLTGRENIQYF
TRBJ2-1,.,TRBD2,TRBV19,TGTGCCAGTAGTATAGTGCTAGCGGGGGGGGGTGAGCAGTTCTTC,CASSIVLAGGGEQFF
TRBJ1-2,.,.,TRBV18,TGTGCCAGCTCACCCGACACGGGGGGCCTAGGCTACACCTTC,CASSPDTGGLGYTF
TRBJ2-1,.,TRBD2,TRBV19,TGTGCCAGTAGTATCCTCCCACTAGCGGGAGGCCTGAGGGGTGAGCAGTTCTTC,CASSILPLAGGLRGEQFF
TRBJ2-3,.,TRBD2,TRBV6-1,TGTGCCAGCAAGTGGCAGCGGGGGTCAGATACGCAGTATTTT,CASKWQRGSDTQYF
TRBJ1-2,.,.,TRBV4-3,TGCGCCAGCAGCCAAGAGACAGGCCCCTATGGCTACACCTTC,CASSQETGPYGYTF
TRBJ1-1,.,TRBD1,TRBV4-2,TGTGCCAGCAGCCAGCCGGGACAGGGAAGGAACACTGAAGCTTTCTTT,CASSQPGQGRNTEAFF
TRBJ2-3,.,TRBD2,TRBV5-4,TGTGCCACCCTAGCGGTTAGCACAGATACGCAGTATTTT,CATLAVSTDTQYF
TRBJ1-1,.,.,TRBV5-4,TGTGCCAGCAGCTTGGCGTCGGTGCCTGAAGCTTTCTTT,CASSLASVPEAFF
TRBJ1-3,.,TRBD1,TRBV6-5,TGTGCCAGCAGTTGGACAGGGGAAACTGGAAACACCATATATTTT,CASSWTGETGNTIYF
TRBJ2-1,.,.,TRBV7-8,TGTGCCAGCAGCTTAGTTGCGGGGACCTCAAACAATGAGCAGTTCTTC,CASSLVAGTSNNEQFF
TRBJ2-1,.,TRBD1,TRBV27,TGTGCCAGCAGAATCGACAGGGGTAGGAATGAGCAGTTCTTC,CASRIDRGRNEQFF
TRBJ2-3,.,.,TRBV21-1,TGTGCCAGCAGCAAAGCTTTATGGGGGAGGAGCACAGATACGCAGTATTTT,CASSKALWGRSTDTQYF
TRBJ1-2,.,.,TRBV5-4,TGTGCCAGCAGCTTTGGGGAGAGTGGCTACACCTTC,CASSFGESGYTF
TRBJ1-1,.,TRBD1,TRBV9,TGTGCCAGCAGCCAACGGACAGGGGCGACTGAAGCTTTCTTT,CASSQRTGATEAFF
TRBJ2-7,few,TRBD2,TRBV7-9,TGTGCCAGCAGCTTAGCGAGGAGCGGGATCGACGAGCAGTACTTC,CASSLARSGIDEQYF
TRBJ2-1,.,.,TRBV21-1,TGTGCCAGCAGCGCTAGCGGGGGGGCCTACAATGAGCAGTTCTTC,CASSASGGAYNEQFF
TRBJ1-2,.,.,TRBV15,TGTGCCACCAGCAGAGGTCGCAACGGTAACTATGGCTACACCTTC,CATSRGRNGNYGYTF
TRBJ2-7,.,.,TRBV7-9,TGTGCCAGCAGCTTCCGGGGAAAGGCCTACGAGCAGTACTTC,CASSFRGKAYEQYF
TRBJ1-1,.,.,TRBV11-2,TGTGCCAGCAGCTCTGGATTACAGGGCATCAACACTGAAGCTTTCTTT,CASSSGLQGINTEAFF
TRBJ2-7,.,TRBD2,TRBV4-1,TGCGCCAGCAGCCAACTAGCGGGGGGATCCTACGAGCAGTACTTC,CASSQLAGGSYEQYF
TRBJ2-7,.,.,TRBV11-3,TGTGCCAGCAGCTCCTCTCCAGCACTAGCCGGCCACGAGCAGTACTTC,CASSSSPALAGHEQYF
TRBJ2-2,.,.,TRBV19,TGTGCCAGTAGTATACAGGACAGCTGGGGCAACACCGGGGAGCTGTTTTTT,CASSIQDSWGNTGELFF
TRBJ2-7,.,TRBD2,TRBV28,TGTGCCAGTTGGGTTAGCGGGGCGCCCTACGAGCAGTACTTC,CASWVSGAPYEQYF
TRBJ2-3,few,TRBD1,TRBV12-5,TGTGCTAGTGGTTTGGTACGGGACAGGGGGCCCACAGATACGCAGTATTTT,CASGLVRDRGPTDTQYF
TRBJ2-5,once,.,TRBV12-5,TGTGCTAGTGGCCGCCCTAGGGAGACCCAGTACTTC,CASGRPRETQYF
TRBJ2-7,few,TRBD2,TRBV19,TGTGCCAGTAGTACCCGGACTAGCGGGAGGTACGAGCAGTACTTC,CASSTRTSGRYEQYF
TRBJ2-7,.,.,TRBV11-1,TGTGCCAGCAGCTTACTACAGGCAGTTGGACAGCAGTACTTC,CASSLLQAVGQQYF
TRBJ2-7,.,.,TRBV1,TGCACCAGCAGCCAAGAATGGTTTAGGGGGCAGGGGGCACACGAGCAGTACTTC,CTSSQEWFRGQGAHEQYF
TRBJ2-7,few,TRBD2,TRBV7-2,TGTGCCAGCAGCTTGTGGACTAGCGGGACCTACGAGCAGTACTTC,CASSLWTSGTYEQYF
TRBJ1-1,.,.,TRBV7-3,TGTGCCAGCAGCTCTGGACAAGACACTGAAGCTTTCTTT,CASSSGQDTEAFF
TRBJ1-4,.,.,TRBV19,TGTGCCAGTAGTACCCTACAGGGCCCCACAACTAATGAAAAACTGTTTTTT,CASSTLQGPTTNEKLFF
TRBJ2-3,.,.,TRBV7-3,TGTGCCAGCAGCTTATTCCGGGGAGCTAGCACAGATACGCAGTATTTT,CASSLFRGASTDTQYF
TRBJ2-1,.,.,TRBV5-6,TGTGCCAGCAGCCGTCTCAGGGCAAGGGGGTACAATGAGCAGTTCTTC,CASSRLRARGYNEQFF
TRBJ2-3,.,.,TRBV28,TGTGCCACTAGTATTATAGCCTTACGATCAGATACGCAGTATTTT,CATSIIALRSDTQYF
TRBJ2-1,once,.,TRBV5-1,TGCGCCAGCAGCTTGTTTGCCGGGATGGGCAATGAGCAGTTCTTC,CASSLFAGMGNEQFF
TRBJ2-1,.,.,TRBV29-1,TGCAGCTTCTGGACAGATTACAATGAGCAGTTCTTC,CSFWTDYNEQFF